This T cell receptor beta chain was found in a study of OX40 agonist ivuxolimab in advanced cancers. Across the study: Dose-escalation patients were diagnosed with hepatocellular carcinoma, melanoma, renal cell cancer or head and neck cancer. Under the entry rules, prior anti-PD-1, anti-PD-L1 or anti-CTLA-4 therapy was allowed, and about 40% had some.

Profiled with immunoSEQ multiplex PCR; TCRdb holds only in-frame clones, not every one. The sample has 40,000 or so clones, 80% to 90% seen once. Study-wide points: Dose levels from 0.1 to 3.0 mg/kg saw CD4+ and CD8+ blood T cells expand clonally by week 6. Clonal expansion in partial responders at 0.1-3.0 mg/kg ranked among the lowest.

A word on this clone: Its antigen is not identified.

Sample: CD4+ or CD8+ T cells sorted from blood, taken in a trial of the OX40 agonist ivuxolimab. The source of this sequence is an adult with an advanced solid tumor such as melanoma, head and neck, liver or kidney cancer.

CDR3 nucleotide sequence: TGTGCCAGCAGTGCGACAGGGTGGGGCTACACCTTC. It specifies CASSATGWGYTF. The chain is built from TRBV6-5 and TRBJ1-2; 7 bases align to TRBD1. CDR3 length: 12 residues. The germline V gene encodes CDR1 MNHEY and CDR2 SVGAGI. J gave up 8 bases and V 5 bases, and 5 bases lay outside the gene matches.